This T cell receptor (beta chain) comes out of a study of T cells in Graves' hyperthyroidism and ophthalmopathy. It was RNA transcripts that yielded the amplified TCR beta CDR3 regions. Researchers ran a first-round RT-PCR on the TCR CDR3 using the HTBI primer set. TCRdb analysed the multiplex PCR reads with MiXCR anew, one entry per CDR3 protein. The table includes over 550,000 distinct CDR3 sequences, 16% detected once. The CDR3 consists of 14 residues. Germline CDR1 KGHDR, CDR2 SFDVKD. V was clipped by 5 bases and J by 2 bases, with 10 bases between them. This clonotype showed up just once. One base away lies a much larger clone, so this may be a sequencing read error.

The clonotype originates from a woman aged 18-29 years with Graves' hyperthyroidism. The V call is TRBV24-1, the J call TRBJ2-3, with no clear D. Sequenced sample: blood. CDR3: CATSGYSVTDTQYF. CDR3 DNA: TGTGCCACCAGTGGTTACAGTGTCACAGATACGCAGTATTTT.